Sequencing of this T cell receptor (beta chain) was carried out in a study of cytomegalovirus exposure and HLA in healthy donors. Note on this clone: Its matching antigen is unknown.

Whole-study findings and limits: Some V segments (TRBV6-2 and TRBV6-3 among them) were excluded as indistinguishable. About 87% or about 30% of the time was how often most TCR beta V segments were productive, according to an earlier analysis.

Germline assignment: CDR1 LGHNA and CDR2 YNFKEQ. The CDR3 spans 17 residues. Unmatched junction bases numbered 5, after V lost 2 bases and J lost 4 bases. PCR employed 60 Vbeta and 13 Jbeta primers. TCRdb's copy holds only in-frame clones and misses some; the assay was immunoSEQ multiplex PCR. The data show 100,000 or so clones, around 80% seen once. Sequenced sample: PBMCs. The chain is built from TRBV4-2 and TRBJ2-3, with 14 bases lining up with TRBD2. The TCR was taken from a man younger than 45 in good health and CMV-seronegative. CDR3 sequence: CASSQTGLAGGADTQYF. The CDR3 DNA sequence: TGTGCCAGCAGCCAAACAGGACTAGCGGGGGGTGCAGATACGCAGTATTTT.